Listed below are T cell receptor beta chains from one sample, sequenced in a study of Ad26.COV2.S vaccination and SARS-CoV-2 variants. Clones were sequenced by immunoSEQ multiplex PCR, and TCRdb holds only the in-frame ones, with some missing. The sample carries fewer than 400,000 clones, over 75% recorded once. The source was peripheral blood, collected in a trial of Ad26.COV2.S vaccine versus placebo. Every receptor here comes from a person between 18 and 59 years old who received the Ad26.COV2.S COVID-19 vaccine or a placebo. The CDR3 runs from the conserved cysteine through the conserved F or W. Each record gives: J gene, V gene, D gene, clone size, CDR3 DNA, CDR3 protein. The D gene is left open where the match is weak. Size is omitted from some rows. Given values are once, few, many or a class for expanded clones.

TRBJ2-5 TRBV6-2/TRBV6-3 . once TGTGCCAGCAGCTCCGACGGTCGCCAAGAGACCCAGTACTTC CASSSDGRQETQYF
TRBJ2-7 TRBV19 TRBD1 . TGTGCCAGTAGTACGGACAGGGGGCGCTACGAGCAGTACTTC CASSTDRGRYEQYF
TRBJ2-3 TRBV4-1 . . TGCGCCAGCAGCCAAGAATCGGCTTCTCCAGATACGCAGTATTTT CASSQESASPDTQYF
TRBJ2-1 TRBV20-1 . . TGCAGTGCTGGGCCGAGGGATGAGCAGTTCTTC CSAGPRDEQFF
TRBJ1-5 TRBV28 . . TGTGCCAGCAGTCTATATCTGGTCAGCAATCAGCCCCAGCATTTT CASSLYLVSNQPQHF
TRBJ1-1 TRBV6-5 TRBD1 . TGTGCCACCAGAGGACAGGGGGCTCTTGAAGCTTTCTTT CATRGQGALEAFF
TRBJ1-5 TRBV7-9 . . TGTGCCAGCAGCTTGGGAGGGAATACGCCCCAGCATTTT CASSLGGNTPQHF
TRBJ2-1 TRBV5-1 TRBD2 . TGCGCCAGCAGCTTGGGACTAGCGGGAGTCGCCAGTGAGCAGTTCTTC CASSLGLAGVASEQFF
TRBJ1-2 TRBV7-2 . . TGTGCCAGCAGCTTAGGGTCTGGGGCTAACTATGGCTACACCTTC CASSLGSGANYGYTF
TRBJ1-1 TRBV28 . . TGTGCCAGCAGCCTCGGACAGAGTGAAGCTTTCTTT CASSLGQSEAFF
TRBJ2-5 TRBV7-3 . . TGTGCCAGCAGCTTAGGAGTTCAAGAGACCCAGTACTTC CASSLGVQETQYF
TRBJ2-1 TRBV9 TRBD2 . TGTGCCAGCAGCGTAGCCCAAATTAGCGGGAGGGCCTTTGATGAGCAGTTCTTC CASSVAQISGRAFDEQFF
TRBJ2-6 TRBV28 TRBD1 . TGTGCCAGCAGACCAGGGGGCGTCGGCTCTGGGGCCAACGTCCTGACTTTC CASRPGGVGSGANVLTF
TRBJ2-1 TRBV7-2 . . TGTGCCAGCAGCTTAGGCTACAACAACAATGAGCAGTTCTTC CASSLGYNNNEQFF
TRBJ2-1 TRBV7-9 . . TGTGCCAGCAGCTTACAAGGGCCCAGTAATGAGCAGTTCTTC CASSLQGPSNEQFF
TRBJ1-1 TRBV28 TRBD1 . TGTGCCAGCAGACCCACAGGGGGGACTGAAGCTTTCTTT CASRPTGGTEAFF
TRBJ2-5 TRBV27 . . TGTGCCAGCAGTTTTTTAGCGGAACAAGAGACCCAGTACTTC CASSFLAEQETQYF
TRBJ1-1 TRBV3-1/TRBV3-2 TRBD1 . TGTGCCAGCAGCCAAGGTCGGGACAGGGCAGACCGGACTGAAGCTTTCTTT CASSQGRDRADRTEAFF
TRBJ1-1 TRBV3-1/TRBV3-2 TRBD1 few TGTGCCAGCAGCCAAGTGACAGGGGAATCTGAAGCTTTCTTT CASSQVTGESEAFF
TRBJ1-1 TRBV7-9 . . TGTGCCAGCAGTCATTATACGCCAGGGAACACTGAAGCTTTCTTT CASSHYTPGNTEAFF
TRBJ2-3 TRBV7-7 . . TGTGCTAGCAGCGACCCGACCGAGGGCACAGATACGCAGTATTTT CASSDPTEGTDTQYF
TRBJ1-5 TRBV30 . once TGTGCCTGGAGTGTACAACCTTATCAGCCCCAGCATTTT CAWSVQPYQPQHF
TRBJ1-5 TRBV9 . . TGTGCCAGCAGTGCCCACGGGGGGGTGGGACAGCCCCAGCATTTT CASSAHGGVGQPQHF
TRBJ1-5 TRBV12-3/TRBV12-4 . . TGTGCCAGCAGCCAGGGCGGTGGTCAGCCCCAGCATTTT CASSQGGGQPQHF
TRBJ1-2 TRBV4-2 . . TGTGCCAGCAGCCAAGATCTCGGCAGTTGGTATGGCTACACCTTC CASSQDLGSWYGYTF
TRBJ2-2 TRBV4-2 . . TGTGCCAGCAGCCAAGGACTGGAGTATACCGGGGAGCTGTTTTTT CASSQGLEYTGELFF
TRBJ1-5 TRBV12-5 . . TGTGCTAGTCAACGGGTCAATCAGCCCCAGCATTTT CASQRVNQPQHF
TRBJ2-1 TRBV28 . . TGTGCCAGCAGTCCCCATATGGGGTGGGGGCAGTTCTTC CASSPHMGWGQFF
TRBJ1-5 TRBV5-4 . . TGTGCCAGCAGAGGGCAAGCTCTTAGCAATCAGCCCCAGCATTTT CASRGQALSNQPQHF
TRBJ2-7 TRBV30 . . TGTGCCTGGAGGAGGTTGGACACCGGAGTTTTAAACGAGCAGTACTTC CAWRRLDTGVLNEQYF
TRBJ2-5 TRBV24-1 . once TGTGCCACCAGTGATTTAGGGGAGACCCAGTACTTC CATSDLGETQYF
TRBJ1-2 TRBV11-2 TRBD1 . TGTGCCAGCAGCCCCGACTTTTCGGCAGGGGGGGATGGCTACACCTTC CASSPDFSAGGDGYTF
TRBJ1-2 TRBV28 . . TGTGCCAACAGTTCTAATGGCTACACCTTC CANSSNGYTF
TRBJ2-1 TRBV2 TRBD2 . TGTGCCAGCCGGAGGACTAGCGGGAATTGGGATGAGCAGTTCTTC CASRRTSGNWDEQFF
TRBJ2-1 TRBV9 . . TGTGCCAGCAGCGTTAGCGCCCGCTCCTACAATGAGCAGTTCTTC CASSVSARSYNEQFF
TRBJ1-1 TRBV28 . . TGTGCCAGCACTTGGGAGAGAGTTTCGAACACTGAAGCTTTCTTT CASTWERVSNTEAFF
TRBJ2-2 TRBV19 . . TGTGCCAGTAGTATAGAGTCCACAGCATACACCGGGGAGCTGTTTTTT CASSIESTAYTGELFF
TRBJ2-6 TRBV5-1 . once TGCGCCAGCAGCTTGGCAGGGCGGGCCAACGTCCTGACTTTC CASSLAGRANVLTF
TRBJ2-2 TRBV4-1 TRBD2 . TGCGCCAGCACTCAAAGGGGCGGGAGGGCCACCGGGGAGCTGTTTTTT CASTQRGGRATGELFF
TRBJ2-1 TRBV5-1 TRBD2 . TGCGCCAGCAGTATGACCGGGACTAGCGTGACTACCTCCTACAATGAGCAGTTCTTC CASSMTGTSVTTSYNEQFF
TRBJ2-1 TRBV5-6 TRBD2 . TGTGCCAGCAGCTTCCCTTCTAGCGGGAGTAACTATGAGCAGTTCTTC CASSFPSSGSNYEQFF
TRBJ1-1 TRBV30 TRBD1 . TGTGCCTGGAGTGGGGGACAGGGTTTTCAAGCTTTCTTT CAWSGGQGFQAFF
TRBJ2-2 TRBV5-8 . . TGTGCCAGCTCCCGGCCGGTTGTGGACACCGGGGAGCTGTTTTTT CASSRPVVDTGELFF
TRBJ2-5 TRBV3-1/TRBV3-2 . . TGTGCCAGCAGCCAAGTCAGAAAAGAGACCCAGTACTTC CASSQVRKETQYF
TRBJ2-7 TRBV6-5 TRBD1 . TGTGCCAGCAGGAAGCGAGGGGGCGCGGTATACGAGCAGTACTTC CASRKRGGAVYEQYF
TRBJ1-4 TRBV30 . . TGTGCCTGGACTAGGCCCGGGTTGGAAAAACTGTTTTTT CAWTRPGLEKLFF
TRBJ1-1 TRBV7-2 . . TGTGCCAGCAGCCCTCACATGAACACTGAAGCTTTCTTT CASSPHMNTEAFF
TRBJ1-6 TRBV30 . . TGTGCCTGGAGTGTACGTGGGGGGTACCACAATTCACCCCTCCACTTT CAWSVRGGYHNSPLHF
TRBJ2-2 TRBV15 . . TGTGCCACCAGCAGAGAGGAGGCTAGCCCGGACACCGGGGAGCTGTTTTTT CATSREEASPDTGELFF
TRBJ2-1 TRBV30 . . TGTGCTTCCACCTCGCGAAGCTCCTACAATGAGCAGTTCTTC CASTSRSSYNEQFF
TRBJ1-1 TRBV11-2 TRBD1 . TGTGCCAGCAGCGTGGACAGGGGCGCTGAAGCTTTCTTT CASSVDRGAEAFF
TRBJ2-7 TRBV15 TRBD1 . TGTGCCACCAGCATCGCGGGACAGGGCTTCTACGAGCAGTACTTC CATSIAGQGFYEQYF
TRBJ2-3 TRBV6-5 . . TGTGCCAGCAAACGACCAAGCACAGATACGCAGTATTTT CASKRPSTDTQYF